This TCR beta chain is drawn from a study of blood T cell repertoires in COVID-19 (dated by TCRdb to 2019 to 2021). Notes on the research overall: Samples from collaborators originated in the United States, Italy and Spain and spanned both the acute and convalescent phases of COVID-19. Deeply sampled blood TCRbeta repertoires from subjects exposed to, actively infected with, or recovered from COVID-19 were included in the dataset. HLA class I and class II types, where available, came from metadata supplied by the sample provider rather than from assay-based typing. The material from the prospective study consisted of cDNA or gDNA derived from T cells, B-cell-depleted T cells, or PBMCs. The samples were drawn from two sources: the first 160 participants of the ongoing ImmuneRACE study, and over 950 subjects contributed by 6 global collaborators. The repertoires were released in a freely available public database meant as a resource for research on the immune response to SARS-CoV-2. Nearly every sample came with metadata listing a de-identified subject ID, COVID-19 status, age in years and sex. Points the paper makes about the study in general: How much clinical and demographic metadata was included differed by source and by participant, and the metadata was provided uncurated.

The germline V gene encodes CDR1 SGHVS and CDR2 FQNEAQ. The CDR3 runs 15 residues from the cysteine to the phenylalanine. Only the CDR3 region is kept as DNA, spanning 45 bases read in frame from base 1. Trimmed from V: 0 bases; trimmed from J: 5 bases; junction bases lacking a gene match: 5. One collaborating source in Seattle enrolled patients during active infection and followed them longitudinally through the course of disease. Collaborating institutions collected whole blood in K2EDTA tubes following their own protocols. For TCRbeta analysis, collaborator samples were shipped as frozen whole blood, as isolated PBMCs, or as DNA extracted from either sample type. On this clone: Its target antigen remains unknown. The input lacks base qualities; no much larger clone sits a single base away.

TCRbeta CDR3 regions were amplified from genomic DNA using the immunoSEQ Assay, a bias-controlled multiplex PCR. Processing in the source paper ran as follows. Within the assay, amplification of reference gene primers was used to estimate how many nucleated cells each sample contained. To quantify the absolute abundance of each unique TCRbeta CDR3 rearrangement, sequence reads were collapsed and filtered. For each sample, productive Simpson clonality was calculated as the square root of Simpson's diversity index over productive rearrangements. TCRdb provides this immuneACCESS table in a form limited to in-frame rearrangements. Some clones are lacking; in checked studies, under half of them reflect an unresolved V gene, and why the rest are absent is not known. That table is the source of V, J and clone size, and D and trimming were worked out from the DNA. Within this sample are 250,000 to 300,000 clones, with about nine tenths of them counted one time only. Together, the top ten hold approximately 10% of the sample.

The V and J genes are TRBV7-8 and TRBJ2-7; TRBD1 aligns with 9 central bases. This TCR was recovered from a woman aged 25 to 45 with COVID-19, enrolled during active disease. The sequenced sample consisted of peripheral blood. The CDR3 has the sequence CASSLAGTGNDEQYF. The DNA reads TGTGCCAGCAGCTTAGCCGGGACAGGGAACGACGAGCAGTACTTC.